The TCR beta chain described here comes from a study of blood T cell repertoires in COVID-19. V was shortened by 2 bases and J by 4 bases, with 9 bases between the two germline ends. The CDR3 length is 14 residues. Looked up from germline, CDR1 is SGHKS and CDR2 is YYEKEE (reference sequence). Profiled with immunoSEQ multiplex PCR; TCRdb holds only in-frame clones, not every one. The sample has approximately 150,000 clones, 60% to 85% seen once. The sequence was obtained from a woman aged 55-75 years with COVID-19, enrolled during active disease. V gene TRBV5-5 combines with J gene TRBJ2-2, with a tentative D call TRBD2 (5 bases). Sequenced: peripheral blood. The CDR3 here is CASSLNGVTGELFF. As DNA, the CDR3 is TGTGCCAGCAGCTTAAACGGGGTCACCGGGGAGCTGTTTTTT.